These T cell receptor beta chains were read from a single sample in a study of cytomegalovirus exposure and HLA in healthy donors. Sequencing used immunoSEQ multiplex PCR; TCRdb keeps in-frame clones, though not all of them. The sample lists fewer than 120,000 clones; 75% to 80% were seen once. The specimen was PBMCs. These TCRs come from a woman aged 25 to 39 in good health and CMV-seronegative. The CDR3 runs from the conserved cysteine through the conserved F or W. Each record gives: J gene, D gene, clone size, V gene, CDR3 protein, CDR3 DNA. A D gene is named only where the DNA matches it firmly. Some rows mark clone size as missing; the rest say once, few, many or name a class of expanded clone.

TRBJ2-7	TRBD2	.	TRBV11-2	CASSAGTSGGYEQYF	TGTGCCAGCAGCGCCGGGACTAGCGGGGGGTACGAGCAGTACTTC
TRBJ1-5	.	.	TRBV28	CASSFEAGPHQPQHF	TGTGCCAGCAGTTTTGAGGCCGGCCCCCATCAGCCCCAGCATTTT
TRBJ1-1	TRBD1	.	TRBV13	CASSQAGTGGSTEAFF	TGTGCCAGCAGCCAGGCCGGGACAGGGGGTTCCACTGAAGCTTTCTTT
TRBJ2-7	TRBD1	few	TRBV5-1	CASSFQAGGTGEQYF	TGCGCCAGCAGCTTTCAGGCAGGGGGAACGGGAGAGCAGTACTTC
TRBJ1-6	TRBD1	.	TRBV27	CASSSGQTNSPLHF	TGTGCCAGCAGTTCGGGACAGACTAATTCACCCCTCCACTTT
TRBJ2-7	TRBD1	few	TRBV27	CASSLMTGAEQYF	TGTGCCAGCAGTTTAATGACAGGGGCCGAGCAGTACTTC
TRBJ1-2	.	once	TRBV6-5	CASSTGQYGYTF	TGTGCCAGCAGTACCGGACAGTATGGCTACACCTTC
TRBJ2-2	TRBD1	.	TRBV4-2	CASRPDHGTGAKLELFF	TGTGCCAGCAGGCCCGACCATGGGACAGGGGCCAAGTTGGAGCTGTTTTTT
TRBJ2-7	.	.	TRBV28	CASSPGPLVYEQYF	TGTGCCAGCAGTCCTGGGCCACTAGTCTACGAGCAGTACTTC
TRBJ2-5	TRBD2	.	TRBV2	CASRLAANQETQYF	TGTGCCAGCAGGCTAGCGGCAAATCAAGAGACCCAGTACTTC
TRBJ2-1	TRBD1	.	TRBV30	CAGGTGRVITYNEQFF	TGTGCCGGGGGGACAGGGCGTGTTATTACCTACAATGAGCAGTTCTTC
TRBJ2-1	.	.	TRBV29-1	CSVVGSPLSYNEQFF	TGCAGCGTTGTCGGGAGTCCCCTCTCCTACAATGAGCAGTTCTTC
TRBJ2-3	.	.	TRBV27	CASSLRDTDTQYF	TGTGCCAGCAGTTTACGGGACACAGATACGCAGTATTTT
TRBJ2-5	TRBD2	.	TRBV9	CASSPGTSGQETQYF	TGTGCCAGCAGCCCCGGGACTAGCGGACAAGAGACCCAGTACTTC
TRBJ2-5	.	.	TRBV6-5	CASSQTEGETQYF	TGTGCCAGCAGTCAGACAGAAGGAGAGACCCAGTACTTC
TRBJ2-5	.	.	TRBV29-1	CSVGPWATSKNYQETQYF	TGCAGCGTTGGGCCGTGGGCCACCTCAAAAAACTACCAAGAGACCCAGTACTTC
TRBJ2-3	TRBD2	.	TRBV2	CASSEMGGGTDTQYF	TGTGCCAGCAGTGAGATGGGAGGGGGCACAGATACGCAGTATTTT
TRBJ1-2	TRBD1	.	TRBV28	CASSFGKTGKSNYGYTF	TGTGCCAGCAGTTTTGGCAAGACAGGGAAAAGTAACTATGGCTACACCTTC
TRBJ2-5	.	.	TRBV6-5	CASSFGGETQYF	TGTGCCAGCAGTTTCGGGGGAGAGACCCAGTACTTC
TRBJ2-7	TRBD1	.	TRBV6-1	CASSDRDRAYEQYF	TGTGCCAGCAGTGACAGGGACAGGGCCTACGAGCAGTACTTC
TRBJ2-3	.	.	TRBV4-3	CASSQDRLALDTQYF	TGCGCCAGCAGCCAAGATCGGCTAGCACTGGATACGCAGTATTTT
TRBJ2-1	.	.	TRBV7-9	CASSLILRDEQFF	TGTGCCAGCAGCTTAATTCTCCGGGATGAGCAGTTCTTC
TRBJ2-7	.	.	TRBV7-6	CASSPGRGASGYEQYF	TGTGCCAGCAGCCCAGGTCGGGGGGCCTCAGGGTACGAGCAGTACTTC
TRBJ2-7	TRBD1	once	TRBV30	CASEDRGPEQYF	TGTGCCTCTGAGGACAGGGGGCCCGAGCAGTACTTC
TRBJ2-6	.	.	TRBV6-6	CASLYAGANVLTF	TGTGCCAGCTTATATGCTGGGGCCAACGTCCTGACTTTC
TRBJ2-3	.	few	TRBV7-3	CASSRWDNTDTQYF	TGTGCCAGCAGCAGATGGGACAACACAGATACGCAGTATTTT
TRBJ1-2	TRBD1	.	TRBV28	CASSSSGTGREDYTF	TGTGCCAGCAGTTCTTCCGGGACAGGGAGGGAAGACTACACCTTC
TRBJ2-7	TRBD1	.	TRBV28	CASRDRVSSYEQYF	TGTGCCAGCAGGGACAGGGTGAGCTCCTACGAGCAGTACTTC
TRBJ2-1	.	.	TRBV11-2	CASSFTATGDSYNEQFF	TGTGCCAGCAGCTTTACAGCCACGGGAGATTCTTACAATGAGCAGTTCTTC
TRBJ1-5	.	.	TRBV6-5	CASSYSYQGNQPQHF	TGTGCCAGCAGTTACTCTTACCAGGGCAATCAGCCCCAGCATTTT
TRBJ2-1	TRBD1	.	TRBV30	CAWRGDRVPNEQFF	TGTGCCTGGAGGGGGGACAGGGTCCCCAATGAGCAGTTCTTC
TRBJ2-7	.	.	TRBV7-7	CASSLSQGLGEQYF	TGTGCCAGCAGCTTGTCCCAGGGTCTAGGCGAGCAGTACTTC
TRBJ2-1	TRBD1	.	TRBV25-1	CASSRTGGPYNEQFF	TGTGCCAGCAGTAGAACAGGGGGCCCCTACAATGAGCAGTTCTTC
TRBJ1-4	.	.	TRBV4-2	CASSQTARADANEKLFF	TGTGCCAGCAGCCAGACCGCCAGGGCGGATGCTAATGAAAAACTGTTTTTT
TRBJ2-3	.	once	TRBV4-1	CASSQVQGKVGDTQYF	TGCGCCAGCAGCCAGGTCCAGGGAAAGGTTGGAGATACGCAGTATTTT
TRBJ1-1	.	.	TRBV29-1	CSVRTAANTEAFF	TGCAGCGTTCGGACAGCGGCGAACACTGAAGCTTTCTTT
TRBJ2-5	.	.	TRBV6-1	CASSRQRQETQYF	TGTGCCAGCAGCCGACAGAGACAAGAGACCCAGTACTTC
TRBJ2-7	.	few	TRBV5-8	CASSWEAGTSYEQYF	TGTGCCAGCAGCTGGGAGGCAGGGACCTCCTACGAGCAGTACTTC
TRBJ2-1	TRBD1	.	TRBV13	CASSLGIGTGKTLSYNEQFF	TGTGCCAGCAGCTTAGGCATAGGGACAGGAAAAACCCTCTCCTACAATGAGCAGTTCTTC
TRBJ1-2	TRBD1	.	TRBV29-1	CSAKGPQGVVYGYTF	TGCAGCGCCAAAGGACCACAGGGGGTAGTCTATGGCTACACCTTC
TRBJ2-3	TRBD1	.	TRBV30	CAWSQGTTDTQYF	TGTGCCTGGTCACAGGGGACCACAGATACGCAGTATTTT
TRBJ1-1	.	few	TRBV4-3	CASSQDSGHMNTEAFF	TGCGCCAGCAGCCAAGACTCGGGACATATGAACACTGAAGCTTTCTTT
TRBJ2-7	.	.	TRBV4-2	CASSPRAGGEYEQYF	TGTGCCAGCAGCCCACGAGCCGGGGGAGAGTACGAGCAGTACTTC
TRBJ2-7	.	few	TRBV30	CAWSPGVGFDYEQYF	TGTGCCTGGAGTCCGGGGGTGGGGTTTGACTACGAGCAGTACTTC